The present T cell receptor beta chain was sequenced within a study of T-cell memory formation after mild COVID-19. Turning to this clonotype: Its antigen is not identified.

Study-wide points: Nothing showed for sure that second-wave clones peaking on day 37 were SARS-CoV-2 specific.

The V gene's germline CDR1 is DFQATT and CDR2 SNEGSKA (reference sequence). The CDR3 runs 11 residues. V was pared by 4 bases and J by 5 bases, with 8 bases between. 5'RACE with constant-segment primers yielded barcoded, UMI-tagged TCR alpha and TCR beta cDNA libraries. TCRdb processed the 5' RACE reads anew with MiXCR; each CDR3 protein has one entry. The sample has about 260,000 distinct CDR3 sequences, around 8% seen once. This sequence joins TRBV20-1 and TRBJ2-5, with D hard to call. The sample consisted of PBMCs or a T cell subset sorted from them (not recorded which). This TCR was recovered from a man between 18 and 29 years old who had mild COVID-19 (a few samples of this study predate the infection). Cell type and time point are not known. CDR3 in DNA: TGCAGTGCTACCCCCAGTGAGACCCAGTACTTC. Its translation is CSATPSETQYF.